These T cell receptor beta chains were read from a single sample in a study of CD4 T cells in relation to SARS-CoV-2 and coronaviruses. These receptors are not linked to any known antigen. Clones were sequenced by immunoSEQ multiplex PCR, and TCRdb holds only the in-frame ones, with some missing. The sample has about 22,000 clones, 55% to 75% seen once. The sample consisted of CD4+ T cells from PBMCs, cultured in vitro. The receptors stem from a human donor in good health. Both conserved end residues are part of each CDR3. D genes are given only for firm matches. Expanded clones get a size class; other rows say once, few or many, or leave the size out.

J gene	D gene	V gene	clone size	CDR3 protein	CDR3 DNA
TRBJ2-7	TRBD2	TRBV4-2	NA	CASSQTSGEYEQYF	TGTGCCAGCAGCCAGACTAGCGGGGAATACGAGCAGTACTTC
TRBJ2-7	TRBD1	TRBV5-8	NA	CASSLEQGVLVYEQYF	TGTGCCAGCAGCTTGGAACAGGGGGTTTTGGTATACGAGCAGTACTTC
TRBJ2-5	NA	TRBV6-5	few	CASSRRPETQYF	TGTGCCAGCAGCCGCCGACCAGAGACCCAGTACTTC
TRBJ1-1	NA	TRBV6-2/TRBV6-3	NA	CASSLLRLNTEAFF	TGTGCCAGCAGTCTCCTTCGGCTGAACACTGAAGCTTTCTTT
TRBJ2-3	TRBD2	TRBV7-2	NA	CASSPFSGGSDTQYF	TGTGCCAGCAGCCCCTTTTCGGGAGGAAGCGATACGCAGTATTTT
TRBJ1-6	NA	TRBV4-1	few	CASSQEQRAIDNSPLHF	TGCGCCAGCAGCCAAGAACAGAGGGCGATCGATAATTCACCCCTCCACTTT
TRBJ1-5	NA	TRBV9	NA	CASSVDQGWNQPQHF	TGTGCCAGCAGCGTAGATCAGGGATGGAATCAGCCCCAGCATTTT
TRBJ1-4	TRBD1	TRBV27	NA	CASSRTGGYEKLFF	TGTGCCAGCAGTCGGACAGGGGGATACGAAAAACTGTTTTTT
TRBJ1-1	NA	TRBV7-2	NA	CASSLPGSHTEAFF	TGTGCCAGCAGCTTACCCGGAAGTCACACTGAAGCTTTCTTT
TRBJ2-1	TRBD2	TRBV5-1	NA	CASSLGTSSYNEQFF	TGCGCCAGCAGCTTGGGGACTAGCTCCTACAATGAGCAGTTCTTC
TRBJ1-4	TRBD1	TRBV7-2	NA	CASSSLGQGNEKLFF	TGTGCCAGCAGCTCCTTAGGACAGGGTAATGAAAAACTGTTTTTT
TRBJ1-2	TRBD1	TRBV6-6	NA	CASRQGQLFTNYGYTF	TGTGCCAGCCGACAGGGTCAGCTATTCACTAACTATGGCTACACCTTC
TRBJ1-4	NA	TRBV4-1	few	CASSPRGTYNEKLFF	TGCGCCAGCAGCCCAAGAGGGACCTATAATGAAAAACTGTTTTTT
TRBJ2-1	NA	TRBV30	NA	CAWSAGWSRYNEQFF	TGTGCCTGGAGTGCCGGTTGGTCTCGCTACAATGAGCAGTTCTTC
TRBJ1-5	TRBD1	TRBV7-2	NA	CASSWDRELLGPQHF	TGTGCCAGCAGCTGGGACAGGGAGCTCCTGGGGCCCCAGCATTTT
TRBJ2-3	NA	TRBV5-5	NA	CASSLGLVGATDTQYF	TGTGCCAGCAGCTTGGGTCTAGTCGGGGCCACAGATACGCAGTATTTT
TRBJ2-2	TRBD1	TRBV7-7	NA	CASSPRQGGNTGELFF	TGTGCCAGCAGCCCTCGACAGGGGGGGAACACCGGGGAGCTGTTTTTT
TRBJ2-2	NA	TRBV5-1	NA	CATRGSTENTGELFF	TGCGCCACCAGGGGATCGACAGAAAACACCGGGGAGCTGTTTTTT